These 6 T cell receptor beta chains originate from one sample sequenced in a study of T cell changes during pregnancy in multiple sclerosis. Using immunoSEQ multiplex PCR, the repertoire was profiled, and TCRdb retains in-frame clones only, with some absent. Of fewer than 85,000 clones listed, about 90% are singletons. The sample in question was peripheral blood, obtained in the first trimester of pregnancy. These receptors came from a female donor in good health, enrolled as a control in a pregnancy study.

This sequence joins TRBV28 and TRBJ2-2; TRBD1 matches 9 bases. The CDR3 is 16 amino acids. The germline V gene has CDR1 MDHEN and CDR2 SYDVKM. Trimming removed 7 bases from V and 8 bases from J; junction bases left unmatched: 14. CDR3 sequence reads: CASTIPGQGTKGELFF. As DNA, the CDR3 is TGTGCCAGCACCATTCCAGGACAGGGGACGAAGGGGGAGCTGTTTTTT.

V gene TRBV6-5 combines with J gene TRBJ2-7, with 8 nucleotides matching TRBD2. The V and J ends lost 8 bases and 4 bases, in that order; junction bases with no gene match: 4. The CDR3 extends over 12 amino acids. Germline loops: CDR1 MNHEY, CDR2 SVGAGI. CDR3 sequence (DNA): TGTGCCAGCGGGGGCGGGAGGTACGAGCAGTACTTC. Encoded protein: CASGGGRYEQYF.

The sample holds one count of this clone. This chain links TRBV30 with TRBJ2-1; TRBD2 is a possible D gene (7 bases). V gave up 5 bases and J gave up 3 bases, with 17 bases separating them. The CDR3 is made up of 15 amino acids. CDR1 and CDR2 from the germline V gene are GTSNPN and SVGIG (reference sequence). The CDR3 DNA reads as TGTGCCTGGTTGGGAGTAGGGGGGGACTACAATGAGCAGTTCTTC. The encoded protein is CAWLGVGGDYNEQFF.

The CDR3 loop is CASSLLAGNTIYF. CDR3 DNA: TGTGCCAGCAGTTTACTAGCTGGAAACACCATATATTTT. The J gene is TRBJ1-3, the V gene TRBV28; D gene unclear. Germline CDR1 reads MDHEN; CDR2 reads SYDVKM. This CDR3 contains 13 residues. Trimming shortened V by 2 bases and J by 2 bases, and 4 bases separated the two germline ends.

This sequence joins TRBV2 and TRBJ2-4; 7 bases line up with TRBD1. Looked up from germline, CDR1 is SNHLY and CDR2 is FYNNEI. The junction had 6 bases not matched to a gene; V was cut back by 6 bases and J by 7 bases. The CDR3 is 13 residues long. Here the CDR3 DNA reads TGTGCCAGCAGCGTGACGACAGGGAACATTCAGTACTTC. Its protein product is CASSVTTGNIQYF.

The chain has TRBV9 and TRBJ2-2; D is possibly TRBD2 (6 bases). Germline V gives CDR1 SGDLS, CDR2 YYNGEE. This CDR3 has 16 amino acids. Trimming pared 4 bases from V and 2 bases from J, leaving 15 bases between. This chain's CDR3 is CASSRKGTFNTGELFF. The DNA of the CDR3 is TGTGCCAGCAGCCGAAAAGGGACTTTCAACACCGGGGAGCTGTTTTTT.